This T cell receptor beta chain was obtained from a study of cytotoxic CD8 clonotypes in ibrutinib-treated CLL. Clones were read by immunoSEQ multiplex PCR, and TCRdb kept only the in-frame ones, dropping some. The profile shows roughly 330,000 clones, under 70% of them singletons. Remarks on this clone: Its antigen is not identified.

Germline assignment: CDR1 SNHLY and CDR2 FYNNEI. The CDR3 spans 14 residues. Trimming stripped 7 bases from V and 4 bases from J, with 14 bases between. Study-wide results and caveats: Stable or contracted on treatment, public clonotypes were also uncommon.

Libraries of TCR beta were made from around 2.1 micrograms of genomic DNA that came from cryopreserved PBMCs. The chain couples TRBV2 to TRBJ2-1; D call uncertain. Sequenced material: PBMCs, taken after 36 months of ibrutinib treatment. The TCR was taken from a human donor with chronic lymphocytic leukemia. CDR3: CASNPDLGYNEQFF. CDR3 sequence (DNA): TGTGCCAGCAATCCAGATTTGGGGTACAATGAGCAGTTCTTC. Full variable domain (outside the CDR3, taken from reference TRBV2 and TRBJ2-1): EPEVTQTPSHQVTQMGQEVILRCVPISNHLYFYWYRQILGQKVEFLVSFYNNEISEKSEIFDDQFSVERPDGSNFTLKIRSTKLEDSAMYFCASNPDLGYNEQFFGPGTRLTVL.